The subject of this entry is one T cell receptor beta chain. The sample belongs to a study of blood T cell repertoires in COVID-19. Original handling: Estimation of nucleated cell counts was performed using reference gene primer amplification. TCRdb's copy holds only in-frame clones and misses some; the assay was immunoSEQ multiplex PCR. V, J and clone size are those of that table, while D and trimming were read from the DNA. The sample holds under 200,000 clones, 80% seen once. The TCR originated in a woman aged 55-69 years who had recovered from COVID-19. What was sequenced was PBMCs or T cells enriched from blood (not recorded which).

The CDR3 sequence: CASSVLAGGSTDTQYF. As DNA, the CDR3 is TGTGCCAGTAGTGTACTAGCGGGGGGTAGCACAGATACGCAGTATTTT. This chain joins TRBV19 and TRBJ2-3, with 12 nucleotides matching TRBD2. The CDR3 runs to 16 residues. The ends lost 5 bases at V and 0 bases at J; junction bases unmatched: 3. The germline gives CDR1 LNHDA, CDR2 SQIVND (reference sequence). Drawing the rest from reference TRBV19 and TRBJ2-3, the complete variable domain is DGGITQSPKYLFRKEGQNVTLSCEQNLNHDAMYWYRQDPGQGLRLIYYSQIVNDFQKGDIAEGYSVSREKKESFPLTVTSAQKNPTAFYLCASSVLAGGSTDTQYFGPGTRLTVL.